What follows are 10 T cell receptor beta chains derived from one specimen sequenced in a study of technical replicates of blood from a few donors (dated by TCRdb to 2016 to 2017). Library construction relied on the immunoSEQ multiplex PCR assay. TCRdb provides this immuneACCESS table in a form limited to in-frame rearrangements. Some clones are lacking; in checked studies, under half of them reflect an unresolved V gene, and why the rest are absent is not known. The sample table holds about 76,000 clones, of which 80% to 90% were seen once. 4.8% of the sample lies in the top ten. The sequencing sample was made of PBMCs. The receptor set was obtained from a human donor in good health. Some clones in this sample may be carry-over from other donors' samples.

This chain joins TRBV27 and TRBJ2-1; 7 bases are a match to TRBD1. V lost 3 bases to trimming and J lost 10 bases; unmatched junction nucleotides: 12. This CDR3 is built from 15 residues. Germline CDR1 reads MNHEY; CDR2 reads SMNVEV (reference sequence). CDR3: CASSFRDSRWAEQFF. For the CDR3, the DNA is TGTGCCAGCAGTTTCCGGGACAGCCGTTGGGCGGAGCAGTTCTTC.

This chain connects TRBV19 to TRBJ1-5; D might be TRBD1 (5 bases). The V and J ends lost 7 bases and 4 bases respectively, with 11 bases between them. CDR1 is LNHDA and CDR2 is SQIVND in the germline V gene (reference sequence). This CDR3 is 13 amino acids long. CDR3 sequence: CASNDRGNQPQHF. CDR3 DNA: TGTGCCAGTAATGATCGGGGGAATCAGCCCCAGCATTTT.

The chain joins TRBV5-8 to TRBJ1-5; D is unresolved. V lost 2 bases and J lost 3, with 9 bases in between. In germline, CDR1 is SGHTS, CDR2 YDEGEE. The CDR3 sequence is 14 residues long. The CDR3 loop is CASSFTGINQPQHF. As DNA, the CDR3 is TGTGCCAGCAGCTTTACGGGGATCAATCAGCCCCAGCATTTT.

This chain joins TRBV9 and TRBJ1-1; 7 positions match TRBD1. Trimming at V came to 2 bases and at J to 5 bases, leaving 15 bases not matched to a gene. Germline CDR1 SGDLS, CDR2 YYNGEE. The CDR3 sequence is 17 residues long. This chain's CDR3 is CASSVDYNRGGRTEAFF. The CDR3 DNA follows: TGTGCCAGCAGCGTGGATTACAACAGGGGTGGAAGAACTGAAGCTTTCTTT.

V and J are TRBV11-3 and TRBJ1-3; TRBD1 might be the D (6 bases). The CDR3 runs to 16 residues. CDR1 SGHNT and CDR2 YENEEA come from the germline V gene. The germline V and J ends were trimmed by 7 bases and 0 bases, with 16 bases remaining between them. The CDR3, as DNA: TGTGCCAGCAACCTACTACAGGGTTGCTCTGGAAACACCATATATTTT. Protein: CASNLLQGCSGNTIYF.

The chain couples TRBV5-4 to TRBJ1-1; perhaps TRBD1 as D (5 bases). Germline CDR1 reads SGHNT; CDR2 reads YYREEE (reference sequence). V lost 1 base and J lost 2, with 12 bases in between. The CDR3 length is 15 residues. The CDR3 coding sequence is TGTGCCAGCAGCTTGTGGGGGGTGGGAAACACTGAAGCTTTCTTT. Amino acid sequence: CASSLWGVGNTEAFF.

V gene TRBV7-9 combines with J gene TRBJ2-1; a weak D match, TRBD2 (5 bases). V was cut by 4 bases and J by 10 bases, with 8 bases left in between. This CDR3 is built from 11 residues. Germline V gene sequence: CDR1 SEHNR, CDR2 FQNEAQ (reference sequence). This CDR3 reads CASSSGWEQFF. The CDR3 DNA follows: TGTGCCAGCAGCTCGGGGTGGGAGCAGTTCTTC.

This clone occurred a few times. This rearrangement joins TRBV6-9 to TRBJ1-1, with TRBD1 identical over 7 bases. J lost 3 bases, V lost 1 base, and 5 bases had no gene match. The CDR3 is made up of 15 amino acids. CDR1 and CDR2 from the germline V gene are MNHGY and SVAAGI. The CDR3 loop reads CASSYWRGQDTEAFF. For the CDR3, the DNA is TGTGCCAGCAGTTATTGGAGGGGGCAGGACACTGAAGCTTTCTTT.

This clone has only one observation. This rearrangement joins TRBV6-6 to TRBJ2-5, with 7 bases identical to TRBD2. CDR3 size: 13 residues. Germline loops: CDR1 MNHNY, CDR2 SVGAGI (reference sequence). J was trimmed by 4 bases and V by 9 bases; bases with no gene match: 8. The CDR3 is CASLFGEGETQYF. The CDR3 region has the DNA TGTGCCAGTCTTTTTGGGGAGGGAGAGACCCAGTACTTC.

Here the CDR3 reads CATSSASGDTDTQYF. The CDR3 DNA follows: TGTGCCACCAGCAGCGCGAGCGGGGACACAGATACGCAGTATTTT. The chain joins TRBV15 to TRBJ2-3, with 7 bases matching TRBD2. The CDR3 length is 15 residues. Unmatched junction bases numbered 5, after V lost 3 bases and J lost 2 bases. Germline V gene data show CDR1 as LNHNV and CDR2 as YYDKDF (reference sequence). Drawing the rest from reference TRBV15 and TRBJ2-3, the complete variable domain is DAMVIQNPRYQVTQFGKPVTLSCSQTLNHNVMYWYQQKSSQAPKLLFHYYDKDFNNEADTPDNFQSRRPNTSFCFLDIRSPGLGDTAMYLCATSSASGDTDTQYFGPGTRLTVL.